A selection of T cell receptor beta chains follows, all from one sample in a study of T-cell memory formation after mild COVID-19. One entry per CDR3 protein results from TCRdb running MiXCR on the 5' RACE reads. This table has hundreds of thousands of distinct CDR3 sequences, roughly 22% appearing once. The sequencing input was PBMCs or a T cell subset sorted from them (not recorded which). The origin of the receptors is an adult woman who had mild COVID-19 (a few samples of this study predate the infection). Cell type and time point are not known. Both conserved end residues are part of each CDR3. A D gene is named only where the DNA matches it firmly. Size values are once, few and many counts, or a class for expanded clones, and some rows have none.

cdr3_length d_call j_call clone_size v_call cdr3_aa cdr3_nt
13 . TRBJ1-5 . TRBV29-1 CSVRTGSNQPQHF TGCAGCGTAAGAACAGGGAGCAATCAGCCCCAGCATTTT
15 TRBD2 TRBJ2-3 few TRBV6-5 CASSYSTSGGRAQYF TGTGCCAGCAGTTACTCGACTAGCGGGGGGCGGGCGCAGTATTTT
15 . TRBJ1-5 . TRBV20-1 CSARGRSYYNQPQHF TGCAGTGCTAGAGGAAGAAGTTACTACAATCAGCCCCAGCATTTT
16 . TRBJ1-4 . TRBV6-5 CASSLTGTSTNEKLFF TGTGCCAGCAGTTTGACAGGAACCTCAACTAATGAAAAACTGTTTTTT
19 . TRBJ2-1 . TRBV20-1 CSANRLFRKESTTDNEQFF TGCAGTGCTAACAGGCTATTCCGAAAGGAATCAACCACGGACAATGAGCAGTTCTTC
15 TRBD2 TRBJ2-5 . TRBV6-2/TRBV6-3 CASSYDGLVGETQYF TGTGCCAGCAGTTACGACGGACTAGTTGGGGAGACCCAGTACTTC
16 TRBD1 TRBJ1-2 few TRBV18 CASSPPRDRVGYGYTF TGTGCCAGCTCACCGCCTCGGGACAGGGTCGGCTATGGCTACACCTTC
14 . TRBJ2-5 . TRBV20-1 CSACDKGGRETQYF TGCAGTGCTTGCGATAAAGGGGGGAGGGAGACCCAGTACTTC
14 TRBD2 TRBJ2-5 few TRBV5-1 CASSWGAGMETQYF TGCGCCAGCAGCTGGGGAGCGGGGATGGAGACCCAGTACTTC
14 TRBD1 TRBJ1-2 . TRBV12-3/TRBV12-4 CASSPGQGWYGYTF TGTGCCAGCAGCCCCGGACAGGGGTGGTATGGCTACACCTTC
16 TRBD2 TRBJ2-3 . TRBV12-3/TRBV12-4 CASRSPVAGNTDTQYF TGTGCCAGCAGATCCCCAGTAGCGGGGAACACAGATACGCAGTATTTT
16 . TRBJ2-5 . TRBV14 CASSQVGESGYETQYF TGTGCCAGCAGCCAAGTGGGGGAATCTGGCTACGAGACCCAGTACTTC
17 TRBD2 TRBJ2-1 . TRBV14 CASSQVWLAGSYNEQFF TGTGCCAGCAGCCAAGTTTGGCTAGCGGGTTCTTACAATGAGCAGTTCTTC
15 . TRBJ2-1 few TRBV7-2 CASSLGDLAYNEQFF TGTGCCAGCAGCTTGGGGGACTTGGCCTACAATGAGCAGTTCTTC
16 TRBD1 TRBJ1-5 . TRBV6-7 CARSAYTGDSNQPQHF TGTGCCCGCAGTGCGTACACAGGGGATAGCAATCAGCCCCAGCATTTT
15 . TRBJ2-1 . TRBV5-1 CASSLDERSYNEQFF TGCGCCAGCAGCTTGGATGAGCGTTCATACAATGAGCAGTTCTTC
15 . TRBJ2-2 many TRBV7-7 CASSLGGIGTGELFF TGTGCCAGCAGCTTAGGAGGGATCGGCACCGGGGAGCTGTTTTTT
14 . TRBJ2-7 . TRBV19 CASSLTTGSYEQYF TGTGCCAGTAGTCTTACTACAGGCTCCTACGAGCAGTACTTC
13 . TRBJ2-2 . TRBV24-1 CATAGPMTGELFF TGTGCCACCGCCGGACCTATGACCGGGGAGCTGTTTTTT
16 . TRBJ1-2 few TRBV12-3/TRBV12-4 CASIPGGTPGYVGYTF TGTGCCAGCATCCCCGGGGGGACGCCGGGATATGTTGGCTACACCTTC
14 TRBD1 TRBJ2-7 few TRBV4-3 CASSQVTGTYEQYF TGCGCCAGCAGCCAAGTGACAGGGACCTACGAGCAGTACTTC
16 TRBD2 TRBJ2-3 . TRBV6-1 CASSEWPSGSTDTQYF TGTGCCAGCAGTGAATGGCCTAGCGGCAGCACAGATACGCAGTATTTT
15 . TRBJ2-2 . TRBV30 CACYAGQLNTGELFF TGTGCCTGCTATGCGGGACAGCTTAACACCGGGGAGCTGTTTTTT
13 . TRBJ2-1 many TRBV29-1 CSGAGQTYNEQFF TGCAGCGGGGCGGGACAGACCTACAATGAGCAGTTCTTC
15 . TRBJ2-2 . TRBV12-3/TRBV12-4 CASSPPGLTAKKLFF TGTGCCAGCAGTCCGCCGGGACTTACGGCGAAAAAGCTGTTTTTT
15 . TRBJ2-7 . TRBV7-8 CASSEGFSGEYEQYF TGTGCCAGCAGCGAAGGGTTTTCAGGAGAGTACGAGCAGTACTTC
13 TRBD1 TRBJ1-5 few TRBV20-1 CSAVGTGNQPQHF TGCAGTGCAGTCGGGACAGGCAATCAGCCCCAGCATTTT
16 TRBD2 TRBJ2-3 few TRBV7-2 CASSLSLAGSTDTQYF TGTGCCAGCAGCTTAAGTCTAGCGGGGAGCACAGATACGCAGTATTTT
14 . TRBJ1-1 few TRBV20-1 CSARARGVNTEAFF TGCAGTGCTAGGGCCCGGGGGGTGAACACTGAAGCTTTCTTT
16 . TRBJ1-3 . TRBV4-2 CASSQEPGRNGNTIYF TGTGCCAGCAGCCAAGAACCAGGGAGGAATGGAAACACCATATATTTT
14 TRBD1 TRBJ1-1 once TRBV5-5 CASSLFEQGPRGFF TGTGCCAGCAGCTTATTCGAACAGGGGCCCCGCGGTTTCTTT
14 . TRBJ2-5 . TRBV27 CASSPDGVWETQYF TGTGCCAGCAGCCCCGATGGGGTGTGGGAGACCCAGTACTTC
15 . TRBJ2-7 few TRBV24-1 CATSDSRTLTYEQYF TGTGCCACCAGTGATTCGAGGACATTGACCTACGAGCAGTACTTC
15 TRBD2 TRBJ2-2 . TRBV11-1 CASGTSGSNTGELFF TGTGCCAGCGGAACTAGCGGGAGTAACACCGGGGAGCTGTTTTTT
14 . TRBJ2-7 . TRBV12-3/TRBV12-4 CASSYSSGLGEQYF TGTGCCAGCAGTTATAGTTCCGGCCTCGGTGAGCAGTACTTC
17 TRBD2 TRBJ2-1 . TRBV3-1 CASSLGRAGISYNEQFF TGTGCCAGCAGCCTCGGGAGGGCAGGGATATCCTACAATGAGCAGTTCTTC
15 TRBD1 TRBJ2-7 many TRBV5-6 CASSLGVRTGDNSYF TGTGCCAGCAGCTTGGGGGTAAGGACAGGGGATAATTCGTACTTC
14 . TRBJ1-5 few TRBV3-1 CASSRRGNNQPQHF TGTGCCAGCAGCCGCAGGGGAAACAATCAGCCCCAGCATTTT
14 . TRBJ1-5 . TRBV7-2 CASSRWGSNQPQHF TGTGCCAGCAGCCGGTGGGGGTCCAATCAGCCCCAGCATTTT